This T cell receptor beta chain was sequenced for a study of shared clonotypes between healthy human individuals. Whole-study context: A donor's plate count was three for CD4 naive and three for CD4 memory; CD8 naive had two and CD8 memory one.

The germline gives CDR1 LNHDA, CDR2 SQIVND (reference sequence). This CDR3 has 15 residues. V gave up 3 bases and J gave up 7 bases, with 18 bases separating them. Data came from immunoSEQ multiplex PCR; TCRdb stores just in-frame clones and leaves some out. The sample has 2,500,000 or so clones; 85% to 95% are singletons. The chain employs TRBV19 and TRBJ2-5, with D hard to call. The TCR was taken from a man between 18 and 29 years old in good health. Some clones in this sample may be carry-over from other donors' samples. Sequences were obtained from naive CD4+ T cells from PBMCs. Subset defined: CD45RA+ positively selected. The CDR3 DNA sequence: TGTGCCAGTAGTATTACCTCGGGCAGTCGAGGGACCCAGTACTTC. It yields the protein CASSITSGSRGTQYF.